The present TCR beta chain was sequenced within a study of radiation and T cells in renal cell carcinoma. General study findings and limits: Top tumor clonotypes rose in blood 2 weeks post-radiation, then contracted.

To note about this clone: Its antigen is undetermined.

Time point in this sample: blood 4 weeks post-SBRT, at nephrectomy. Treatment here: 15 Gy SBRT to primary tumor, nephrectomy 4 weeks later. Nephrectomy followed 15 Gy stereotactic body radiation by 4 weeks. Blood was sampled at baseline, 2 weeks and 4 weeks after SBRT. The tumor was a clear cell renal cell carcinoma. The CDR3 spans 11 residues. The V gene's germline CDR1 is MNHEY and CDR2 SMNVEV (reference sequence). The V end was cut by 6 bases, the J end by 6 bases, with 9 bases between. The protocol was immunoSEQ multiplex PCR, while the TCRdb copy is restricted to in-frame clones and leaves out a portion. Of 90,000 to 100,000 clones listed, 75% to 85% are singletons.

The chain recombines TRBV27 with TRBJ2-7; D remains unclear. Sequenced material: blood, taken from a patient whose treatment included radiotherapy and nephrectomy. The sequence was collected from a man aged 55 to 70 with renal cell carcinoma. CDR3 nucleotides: TGTGCCAGCAGACCCCTTTCCGAGCAGTACTTC. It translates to CASRPLSEQYF.